What follows are 8 T cell receptor beta chains derived from one specimen sequenced in a study of read filtering for tumor transcriptome and immune sequencing. Molecular barcoded adaptors covering alpha/delta and beta/gamma chains were used on 400 to 450 ng RNA. TCRdb itself ran the reads through MiXCR, one entry per CDR3 protein. The table includes 35,000 to 40,000 distinct CDR3 sequences, about an eighth detected once. Sequencing was done on a sample of a population of CD138-negative cells sorted from bone marrow. These TCRs come from a donor at least 40 years old with multiple myeloma.

At least ten counts were recorded for this clonotype. J is TRBJ1-1 and V is TRBV18, with TRBD1 matching over 7 bases. The germline gives CDR1 KGHSH, CDR2 LQKENI. J gave up 6 bases and V 6 bases, and 13 bases lay outside the gene matches. The CDR3 runs 15 residues. CDR3: CASSPNRGLSAEAFF. CDR3 DNA: TGTGCCAGCTCTCCAAACAGGGGTCTCAGCGCTGAAGCTTTCTTT. The full variable domain, in which reference TRBV18 and TRBJ1-1 provide the parts outside the CDR3, is NAGVMQNPRHLVRRRGQEARLRCSPMKGHSHVYWYRQLPEEGLKFMVYLQKENIIDESGMPKERFSAEFPKEGPSILRIQQVVRGDSAAYFCASSPNRGLSAEAFFGQGTRLTVV.

Details on this clonotype: This likely came from a read error, as a far larger clone is one base away. The chain links TRBV7-3 to TRBJ2-1; 7 nucleotides match TRBD2. This CDR3 region has 15 residues. Germline CDR1 and CDR2: SGHTA and FQGTGA. The J segment lost 8 bases and the V segment lost 2 bases, leaving 9 bases of the junction unmatched. CDR3 bases: TGTGCCAGCAGCTTATCAGCGGCAGCGGGGTATGAGCAGTTCTTC. This encodes CASSLSAAAGYEQFF.

This chain links TRBV10-1 with TRBJ2-2; TRBD2 aligns across 15 bases. In germline, CDR1 is WNHNN, CDR2 SYGVQD (reference sequence). V was pared by 10 bases and J by 3 bases, with 15 bases of the junction left unmatched. This CDR3 comprises 19 residues. The CDR3, as DNA: TGCGCCATCGGACTAGCGGGAGGGCCCGTTTATTTTTACACCGGGGAGCTGTTTTTT. This translates into CAIGLAGGPVYFYTGELFF.

This clonotype has at least ten counts. The gene calls are TRBV10-3 and TRBJ2-7; tentatively, D is TRBD2 (6 bases). The CDR3 is made up of 14 amino acids. In germline, CDR1 is ENHRY, CDR2 SYGVKD. Trimming cost V 10 bases and J 4 bases, with 20 bases left between them. The CDR3 loop is CATDSEGHAYEQYF. CDR3 DNA: TGTGCCACCGACTCGGAGGGCCATGCTTACGAGCAGTACTTC.

This clonotype was seen at least ten times. J is TRBJ1-1 and V is TRBV6-2 or TRBV6-3, with a tentative D call TRBD1 (6 bases). Trimming took off 5 bases at V and 1 base at J, with 14 bases between the two ends. The CDR3 is made up of 15 amino acids. The germline CDR1 and CDR2 sequences are MNHEY and SVGEGT. The CDR3 loop reads CASSELGGRNTEAFF. The CDR3 DNA reads as TGTGCCAGCAGTGAGCTCGGGGGGCGGAACACTGAAGCTTTCTTT.

The chain carries TRBV5-4 and TRBJ2-3; 7 positions agree with TRBD1. Germline V gives CDR1 SGHNT, CDR2 YYREEE (reference sequence). CDR3 length: 15 amino acids. The J segment lost 4 bases and the V segment lost 4 bases, leaving 9 bases of the junction unmatched. CDR3 nucleotides: TGTGCCAGCAGCATCGACAGGGCTGGGGCAGATACGCAGTATTTT. Translating it yields CASSIDRAGADTQYF.

There are many counts of this clonotype. The V call is TRBV5-1, the J call TRBJ2-3; TRBD2 aligns across 8 bases. V trimming: 0 bases; J trimming: 2 bases; junction bases outside the gene matches: 2. The CDR3 is made up of 15 amino acids. Germline CDR1 SGHRS, CDR2 YFSETQ. The CDR3 nucleotides read TGCGCCAGCAGCTTGGTAGCGGGATACACAGATACGCAGTATTTT. Its translation: CASSLVAGYTDTQYF.

With regard to this clonotype: At one end, the junction sequence differs from germline, possibly due to a read error. The chain employs TRBV11-2 and TRBJ2-3; no clear D gene. This CDR3 is built from 13 residues. The germline V gene has CDR1 SGHAT and CDR2 FQNNGV. The CDR3 bases are TGTGCCAGCAGCTTCCCCTTGGCAGATACGCGGTATTTT. This gives the protein CASSFPLADTRYF.